The 4 T cell receptor beta chains listed next were all sequenced from one sample in a study of T cell repertoires in cytomegalovirus infection. Each CDR3 protein is one row after TCRdb ran MiXCR on the reads. Among 750,000 to 950,000 distinct CDR3 sequences listed, 25% to 35% were seen once. These TCRs' antigens remain unknown. Source: cultured CD8+ T cells from PBMCs, taken from culture after CMV antigen stimulation. Source of these receptors: a human donor in good health (CMV status not recorded). Some clones in this sample may be carry-over from other donors' samples.

This clonotype was seen only a few times. The chain has TRBV10-3 and TRBJ2-7, with D unresolved. The CDR3 has 14 residues. The V end was cut by 3 bases, the J end by 0 bases, with 9 bases between. Per the germline V gene, CDR1 is ENHRY and CDR2 is SYGVKD. CDR3 bases: TGTGCCATCAGTGAAGGTGGTAGCTCCTACGAGCAGTACGTC. As protein: CAISEGGSSYEQYV.

The chain carries TRBV11-1 and TRBJ2-7, with a possible D match to TRBD1 (5 bases). The germline gives CDR1 SGHAT, CDR2 FQDESV (reference sequence). The germline V and J ends were trimmed by 6 bases and 8 bases, with 14 bases remaining between them. This CDR3 comprises 12 residues. CDR3 region: CASSFSQGQQYF. In DNA, the CDR3 is TGTGCCAGCAGTTTCTCTCAGGGCCAGCAGTACTTC.

This clonotype was found a few times. The chain links TRBV4-1 to TRBJ2-1; D possibly uses TRBD1 or TRBD2 (6 bases each). V shed 5 bases and J shed 8 bases, with 16 bases lying between them. Germline loops: CDR1 MGHRA, CDR2 YSYEKL. The CDR3 totals 14 residues. The CDR3 sequence: CASSWAGGGDEQFF. The CDR3 DNA sequence: TGCGCCAGCAGCTGGGCCGGGGGCGGCGATGAGCAGTTCTTC.

Note on this clonotype: The junction departs from the called germline gene at one end, perhaps through a read error. The chain employs TRBV7-6 and TRBJ2-7, with unresolved D. The CDR3 totals 14 residues. Looked up from germline, CDR1 is SGHVS and CDR2 is FNYEAQ. The CDR3 nucleotides are TGTGCTAGCAGCTTAGGTCCCCAGACCTACGAGCAGTACTTC. Protein sequence: CASSLGPQTYEQYF.